This T cell receptor beta chain emerged from a study of human T cells and chemical hapten exposure. As for the study in general: Variability of per-sample TCR yields stemmed mainly from small differences in pooled library volume.

The time point is: pre-sensitization, week 0. Documented treatment: therapeutic diphenylcyclopropenone sensitization with weekly scalp DPC. What the library attached to individual cDNA molecules were unique molecular identifiers. TCRdb ran MiXCR on the RACE reads and lists one entry per CDR3 protein. The sample records about 110,000 distinct CDR3 sequences, 9.5% to 15% being singletons. There are a few counts of this clonotype. The target antigen is unknown. Germline CDR1 and CDR2: SGDLS and YYNGEE. The CDR3 contains 15 residues. V was clipped by 3 bases and J by 1 base; unmatched bases: 6. General study findings and limits: Expanded TCRs grouped into significantly more large CDR3 similarity clusters than controls produced.

This chain connects TRBV9 to TRBJ1-1; 7 bases align to TRBD1. The sequence came from a woman in her 50s with alopecia areata. Some clones in this sample may be carry-over from other donors' samples. The sequencing here drew on whole blood, taken in connection with sensitization to the hapten diphenylcyclopropenone (DPC). CDR3 coding DNA: TGTGCCAGCAGCGCGGGGGGACAGTCGAACACTGAAGCTTTCTTT. Translation: CASSAGGQSNTEAFF.